A selection of T cell receptor beta chains follows, all from one sample in a study of T cell changes during pregnancy in multiple sclerosis. Profiled with immunoSEQ multiplex PCR; TCRdb holds only in-frame clones, not every one. This table holds tens of thousands of clones, about 88% found once. The sequencing used CD4+ T cells from peripheral blood mononuclear cells, collected in the first trimester of pregnancy. These receptor sequences come from a female donor in good health, enrolled as a control in a pregnancy study. Both conserved end residues are part of each CDR3. D genes are given only for firm matches.

D gene,CDR3 length,V gene,J gene,CDR3 protein
TRBD1,15,TRBV5-6,TRBJ1-2,CASSSTGAENYGYTF
TRBD1,16,TRBV5-1,TRBJ1-1,CASSPSGQGSNTEAFF
-,16,TRBV6-1,TRBJ2-1,CASSEKEWVASNEQFF
TRBD1,15,TRBV6-5,TRBJ1-1,CASSYTPDRDTEAFF
TRBD1,15,TRBV10-1,TRBJ2-5,CATSRTGDGKETQYF
TRBD1,17,TRBV19,TRBJ1-4,CASSTLTGGPTNEKLFF
TRBD1,17,TRBV5-1,TRBJ1-1,CASSPGGRGQGDTEAFF
-,14,TRBV18,TRBJ2-7,CASSPLRGAYEQYF
-,17,TRBV7-8,TRBJ1-6,CASSPRVLSSYNSPLHF
-,15,TRBV28,-,CASSPSGKSSYEQYF
-,15,TRBV5-6,TRBJ2-5,CASSLPGTSQETQYF
TRBD1,14,TRBV18,TRBJ1-1,CASSRDRENTEAFF
TRBD2,18,TRBV7-3,-,CASSFRGTSGGLPYEQYF
-,16,TRBV27,TRBJ2-7,CASSLSTGRSPIEQYF
-,14,TRBV27,TRBJ2-1,CASGYESGMGEQFF
TRBD1,13,TRBV19,TRBJ2-3,CASKNRGVDTQYF
TRBD1,12,TRBV19,TRBJ1-4,CAGRDSNEKLFF
-,18,TRBV4-3,TRBJ1-1,CASSQWGLGTPHYTEAFF
TRBD1,15,TRBV7-2,TRBJ1-5,CASSQDRAPGRPQHF
TRBD2,14,TRBV28,TRBJ2-3,CASSLRGGGDTQYF
-,15,TRBV11-2,TRBJ2-6,CASSAQGAGANVLTF
-,14,TRBV2,TRBJ1-2,CASSELLSGEGYTF
TRBD1,15,TRBV6-1,TRBJ2-7,CASSEGTGSPYEQYF
TRBD2,15,TRBV6-4,TRBJ2-3,CASSDGTSGTDTQYF
-,12,TRBV7-8,TRBJ2-7,CASSFSPYEQYF
-,12,TRBV6-5,TRBJ2-1,CASSRNRGEQFF
TRBD2,16,TRBV19,TRBJ2-7,CASSMGLAGARDEQYF
TRBD2,18,TRBV5-1,TRBJ2-2,CASSFPMIGRGNTGELFF
-,13,TRBV5-4,TRBJ2-5,CASSWRGGETQYF
-,13,TRBV7-3,TRBJ2-1,CASSRDSPDEQFF
TRBD2,17,TRBV7-9,TRBJ2-3,CASSLEGRASGGDTQYF
-,13,TRBV30,TRBJ2-5,CASAWGGLETQYF
TRBD1,14,TRBV29-1,TRBJ2-7,CSVTPTGSSYEQYF
-,15,TRBV7-2,TRBJ1-2,CASSPRGGKSYGYTF
-,18,TRBV10-3,TRBJ1-1,CAISVRGGGPVGNTEAFF
-,15,TRBV5-4,TRBJ2-2,CASSITSPTTGELFF
-,16,TRBV4-1,TRBJ2-7,CASSRTVSGRSYEQYF
-,15,TRBV6-1,TRBJ1-4,CASSEERVTNEKLFF
TRBD2,16,TRBV19,TRBJ2-1,CASSLETSSTYNEQFF
-,11,TRBV28,TRBJ2-1,CASKVQDEQFF
-,11,TRBV29-1,TRBJ1-2,CSVLRGSGYTF
-,16,TRBV4-1,TRBJ2-6,CASSQEAYPGANVLTF
-,16,TRBV5-4,TRBJ1-4,CASSSPSGGAVEKLFF
TRBD1,15,TRBV6-1,TRBJ2-7,CASSPYGTANYEQYF
-,8,TRBV11-3,TRBJ1-6,CVPYALHF
-,16,TRBV6-6,TRBJ2-3,CASKMGLRAATDTQYF
-,12,TRBV5-4,TRBJ1-2,CASTVANYGYTF
TRBD1,12,TRBV19,TRBJ1-1,CASSHRGTEAFF
-,17,TRBV7-9,TRBJ2-5,CASSQNRGRGVLETQYF
-,14,TRBV2,TRBJ2-5,CASSELFRQETQYF
-,12,TRBV5-1,TRBJ1-2,CASSLAGNGYTF
TRBD2,16,TRBV9,TRBJ2-7,CASSPRVGGSSYEQYF
-,16,TRBV15,TRBJ2-3,CATSRDGQHRTDTQYF
-,16,TRBV28,TRBJ2-4,CASSPFSLVRGNIQYF
-,15,TRBV6-1,TRBJ2-3,CASRTGTSSTDTQYF
-,17,TRBV4-3,TRBJ2-1,CASSQESVLAPYNEQFF